The next 14 T cell receptor beta chains were all read from a single sample in a study of regulatory T cells in long-lasting Graves disease. Arm-PCR of CDR3 regions with iRepertoire HTBI primers generated TCR beta libraries. TCRdb passed the multiplex PCR reads through MiXCR, listing each CDR3 protein once. Found here are under 800,000 distinct CDR3 sequences, around 15% of them singletons; the top ten hold approximately 18%. This sample's time point: newly diagnosed GD, antithyroid drugs for less than 3 months. Construction of the TCR library relied on RNA isolated from PBMCs. Another study also made use of these data, one on T cells in Graves' hyperthyroidism and ophthalmopathy.

The sequenced sample was peripheral blood mononuclear cells (PBMCs), obtained at new diagnosis, from a patient treated with antithyroid drugs. The receptors originated from a woman in her 30s with Graves disease.

This clonotype was seen repeatedly, ten times or more. Relative to the germline gene, one junction end is altered; a read error may explain this. V usage is TRBV2 and J usage is TRBJ1-4, with 9 positions matching TRBD1. Germline V gene sequence: CDR1 SNHLY, CDR2 FYNNEI. The length of the CDR3 is 15 residues. In nucleotides, the CDR3 is TGTGCCAGCAGCGAAGAGGGGACAGGGAATGAAAAACTGTTTTTT. Protein sequence: CASSEEGTGNEKLFF.

The J gene is TRBJ1-4, the V gene TRBV4-1; TRBD1 matches at 7 bases. V dropped 5 bases and J dropped 5; count of bases not matched to a gene: 2. The V gene's germline CDR1 is MGHRA and CDR2 YSYEKL. CDR3 length: 13 amino acids. CDR3 DNA: TGCGCCAGCAGCGCCAGGGGGAATGAAAAACTGTTTTTT. It specifies CASSARGNEKLFF.

This clonotype appeared a few times. CDR3 coding DNA: TGCGCCAGCAACGAGGTTCCCGGTTCACCCCTCCACTTT. Its translation is CASNEVPGSPLHF. The V gene is TRBV5-1, the J gene TRBJ1-6; D unclear. V lost 6 bases, J lost 9 bases, and 13 bases lay in between. The germline gives CDR1 SGHRS, CDR2 YFSETQ. This CDR3 spans 13 amino acids.

This clonotype occurred many times. The chain recombines TRBV2 with TRBJ2-3; 7 nucleotides agree with TRBD2. There are 13 residues in the CDR3. The junction had 6 bases not matched to a gene; V was cut back by 6 bases and J by 6 bases. Per germline, CDR1 SNHLY and CDR2 FYNNEI. The CDR3 protein is CASRVAGRDTQYF. The CDR3 bases are TGTGCCAGCAGGGTAGCGGGTCGGGATACGCAGTATTTT. The whole variable domain, remainder taken from reference TRBV2 and TRBJ2-3, is EPEVTQTPSHQVTQMGQEVILRCVPISNHLYFYWYRQILGQKVEFLVSFYNNEISEKSEIFDDQFSVERPDGSNFTLKIRSTKLEDSAMYFCASRVAGRDTQYFGPGTRLTVL.

This clonotype was recorded at least ten times. The V gene is TRBV27, the J gene TRBJ2-7; the D gene is possibly TRBD2 (6 bases). V gave up 4 bases and J gave up 4 bases, with 17 bases separating them. Germline V gene data show CDR1 as MNHEY and CDR2 as SMNVEV (reference sequence). The CDR3 consists of 15 residues. CDR3 in DNA: TGTGCCAGCAGTTCGCCCGTGGAGGGGCGGTACGAGCAGTACTTC. Encoded protein: CASSSPVEGRYEQYF.

This clonotype was counted between two and nine times. Here the CDR3 reads CASRVVAGGDTQYF. CDR3 DNA: TGTGCCAGCAGAGTGGTGGCAGGGGGAGATACGCAGTATTTT. The chain links TRBV6-1 to TRBJ2-3, with 7 bases identical to TRBD1. The CDR3 is 14 amino acids. Germline lookup yields CDR1 MNHNS and CDR2 SASEGT. The trim removed 6 bases at V and 5 bases at J, leaving 8 bases unmatched.

In this sample, this clonotype turned up many times. The V and J genes are TRBV28 and TRBJ1-1; unclear D gene. The V gene's germline CDR1 is MDHEN and CDR2 SYDVKM. CDR3 length: 13 amino acids. Trimming shortened V by 7 bases and J by 5 bases, and 14 bases separated the two germline ends. The CDR3 sequence is CASKESLETEAFF. CDR3 in DNA: TGTGCCAGCAAGGAATCGCTTGAAACTGAAGCTTTCTTT.

This clonotype appeared a few times. The chain carries TRBV3-1 and TRBJ2-5, with D uncertain. Germline CDR1 and CDR2: LGHDT and YNNKEL (reference sequence). V lost 2 bases and J 0 bases, leaving 7 bases between the germline ends. The CDR3 consists of 14 residues. CDR3 DNA sequence: TGTGCCAGCAGCCAAAGGCAGGACCAAGAGACCCAGTACTTC. As protein: CASSQRQDQETQYF.

V and J are TRBV6-1 and TRBJ1-1, with D possibly being TRBD1 (6 bases). Germline V gene lookup returns CDR1 MNHNS and CDR2 SASEGT. The V end lost 7 bases, the J end lost 4 bases, and 13 bases lay between the germline ends. The CDR3 runs to 13 residues. CDR3 bases: TGTGCCAGCACCCAGGGGAGGGGCACTGAAGCTTTCTTT. Its protein product is CASTQGRGTEAFF.

This rearrangement joins TRBV28 to TRBJ2-3, with D possibly TRBD2 on 6 matching bases. The CDR3 sequence is 15 residues long. Germline V gene lookup returns CDR1 MDHEN and CDR2 SYDVKM. Trimming removed 7 bases at V and 0 bases at J, with 14 bases between. CDR3 amino acids: CASTYSGTSTDTQYF. CDR3 bases: TGTGCCAGCACCTATAGCGGAACTAGCACAGATACGCAGTATTTT.

This rearrangement joins TRBV12-3 or TRBV12-4 to TRBJ2-4; TRBD2 aligns across 11 bases. Losses at the gene ends were 6 bases for V and 15 bases for J; bases not matched to a gene: 7. This CDR3 has 12 residues. The CDR3 is CASSSTSGRRYF. In nucleotides, the CDR3 is TGTGCCAGCAGCAGCACTAGCGGGAGAAGGTACTTC.

The chain combines TRBV5-1 with TRBJ2-3, with 9 bases fitting TRBD1. This CDR3 is 17 amino acids long. Germline trimming cut 0 bases from V and 1 base from J; bases unmatched to any gene: 6. Germline-derived CDR1 and CDR2 are SGHRS and YFSETQ. The CDR3 here is CASSLVQGAGGTDTQYF. CDR3 DNA: TGCGCCAGCAGCTTGGTACAGGGGGCAGGGGGCACAGATACGCAGTATTTT.

This clonotype was seen many times. The chain links TRBV6-1 to TRBJ2-1; the D gene is possibly TRBD1 (7 bases). The CDR3 is 14 amino acids. V was clipped by 4 bases and J by 4 bases, with 11 bases between them. The germline CDR1 and CDR2 sequences are MNHNS and SASEGT. In DNA form, the CDR3 reads TGTGCCAGCAGTGGGGGGGACAGTTACAATGAGCAGTTCTTC. Its protein product is CASSGGDSYNEQFF.

This clonotype was detected many times. Here the CDR3 DNA reads TGTGCCAGTATCCTACATCCGGACACTGAAGCTTTCTTT. Translated: CASILHPDTEAFF. This chain connects TRBV19 to TRBJ1-1; D uncertain. Trimming shortened V by 7 bases and J by 3 bases, and 12 bases separated the two germline ends. The CDR3 has 13 residues. Looked up from germline, CDR1 is LNHDA and CDR2 is SQIVND (reference sequence).